Below, 6 T cell receptor beta chains from the same sample are listed, as sequenced in a study of vaccination effects on CD4 cells after COVID-19. Method: immunoSEQ multiplex PCR; TCRdb's copy keeps in-frame clones and lacks some. Seen here are about 28,000 clones, 73% observed once, and the top ten hold roughly a tenth. With the ViraFEST assay, the study expanded antigen-specific CD4+ T cells using viral peptide pools, then sequenced them. Following an approximately eleven-day culture, CD4+ T cells were purified. Participants each got two BNT162b2 or mRNA-1273 vaccine doses. What these receptors recognize is not known. Sequences were derived from CD4+ T cells from PBMCs cultured with HCoV-NL63 spike peptides, sampled after COVID-19 vaccination. All receptors come from a human donor who received a COVID-19 vaccine.

The rearrangement joins TRBV6-5 to TRBJ2-2, with 9 nucleotides matching TRBD2. J lost 5 bases, V lost 2 bases, and 3 bases had no gene match. The CDR3 consists of 15 residues. From germline, CDR1 is MNHEY and CDR2 SVGAGI. The CDR3 loop is CASSYASGITGELFF. The CDR3 DNA is TGTGCCAGCAGTTACGCTAGCGGGATTACCGGGGAGCTGTTTTTT.

This clone appeared a few times. The chain employs TRBV6-5 and TRBJ1-1, with D unresolved. V was pared by 0 bases and J by 1 base, with 6 bases between. CDR3 length: 14 amino acids. The V gene's germline CDR1 is MNHEY and CDR2 SVGAGI. The CDR3 loop is CASSYSTENTEAFF. The CDR3 region has the DNA TGTGCCAGCAGTTACTCCACAGAGAACACTGAAGCTTTCTTT.

CDR3 protein: CASSYTMSRANTEAFF. The CDR3 DNA reads TGTGCCAGCAGCTATACCATGTCCAGGGCGAACACTGAAGCTTTCTTT. The chain combines TRBV7-8 with TRBJ1-1; D perhaps matches TRBD1 (5 bases). Germline CDR1 and CDR2: SGHVS and FQNEAQ. The CDR3 contains 16 residues. Trimming stripped 4 bases from V and 1 base from J, with 16 bases between. The full variable domain, in which reference TRBV7-8 and TRBJ1-1 provide the parts outside the CDR3, is GAGVSQSPRYKVAKRGQDVALRCDPISGHVSLFWYQQALGQGPEFLTYFQNEAQLDKSGLPSDRFFAERPEGSVSTLKIQRTQQEDSAVYLCASSYTMSRANTEAFFGQGTRLTVV.

The V call is TRBV7-9, the J call TRBJ2-1; 8 positions match TRBD1. Germline assignment: CDR1 SEHNR and CDR2 FQNEAQ (reference sequence). The CDR3 is made up of 14 amino acids. V trimming: 7 bases; J trimming: 4 bases; junction bases outside the gene matches: 6. The CDR3 nucleotides are TGTGCCAGCAACACAGGGGGTTTGTACAATGAGCAGTTCTTC. Translation: CASNTGGLYNEQFF.

The chain employs TRBV6-5 and TRBJ1-5; D might be TRBD1 (6 bases). The CDR3 extends over 14 amino acids. V lost 6 bases and J 5 bases, leaving 14 bases between the germline ends. Germline-derived CDR1 and CDR2 are MNHEY and SVGAGI. CDR3 DNA sequence: TGTGCCAGCAGCGCAGGGGATTTCTATCAGCCCCAGCATTTT. Its translation: CASSAGDFYQPQHF.

The V call is TRBV24-1, the J call TRBJ2-7; 8 positions match TRBD1. V shed 2 bases, J shed 1 base, and the junction held 6 bases outside the gene matches. Germline V gives CDR1 KGHDR, CDR2 SFDVKD. The CDR3 length is 16 residues. This CDR3 is CATSDYGQGGSYEQYF. The CDR3 coding sequence is TGTGCCACCAGTGATTACGGACAGGGAGGATCCTACGAGCAGTACTTC.